A single TCR beta chain is shown here with its context. Its antigen is unknown. The germline V gene has CDR1 MNHNS and CDR2 SASEGT. The CDR3 sequence is 12 residues long. Trimming removed 1 base at V and 8 bases at J, with 8 bases between. This record comes from a study of cytomegalovirus exposure and HLA in healthy donors. Whole-study context: Of around 400 genotyped donors, 80% to 85% grouped in the Caucasian-associated ancestry cluster.

The study's findings and limits: It is likely that the observed cluster of highly shared sequence variants was a sequencing artifact. Some TCR beta chains (approximately 180 of them) were listed as cytomegalovirus-associated. When the data were analyzed later, several of the most significant clusters appeared to be linked to common viral pathogens.

In the PCR, 60 Vbeta and 13 Jbeta primers were used. Sequencing used immunoSEQ multiplex PCR; TCRdb keeps in-frame clones, though not all of them. The sample includes around 200,000 clones. The clonotype originates from a woman aged 18-35 years in good health and CMV-seropositive. The gene calls are TRBV6-1 and TRBJ1-2, with D hard to call. The sample consisted of PBMCs. CDR3 coding DNA: TGTGCCAGCAGTGAAGGGAGGGCCGGCTACACCTTC. It translates to CASSEGRAGYTF.